This T cell receptor (beta chain) was sequenced during a study of cytomegalovirus exposure and HLA in healthy donors. Study-wide results and caveats: The study labeled more than 150 TCR beta chains cytomegalovirus-associated.

The germline V gene has CDR1 GTSNPN and CDR2 SVGIG (reference sequence). The V end lost 1 base, the J end lost 1 base, and 10 bases lay between the germline ends. The length of the CDR3 is 14 residues. PCR used 60 Vbeta primers and 13 Jbeta primers. TCRdb's copy holds only in-frame clones and misses some; the assay was immunoSEQ multiplex PCR. The table includes around 130,000 clones, 70% to 80% detected once. Note on this clone: Its matching antigen is unknown.

The rearrangement uses TRBV30 and TRBJ1-1; perhaps TRBD1 as D (6 bases). The sequenced material came from PBMCs. The TCR sequence derives from a human donor in good health. CDR3 loop: CAWSGQGKNTEAFF. The CDR3 DNA reads TGTGCCTGGAGTGGTCAGGGGAAGAACACTGAAGCTTTCTTT.